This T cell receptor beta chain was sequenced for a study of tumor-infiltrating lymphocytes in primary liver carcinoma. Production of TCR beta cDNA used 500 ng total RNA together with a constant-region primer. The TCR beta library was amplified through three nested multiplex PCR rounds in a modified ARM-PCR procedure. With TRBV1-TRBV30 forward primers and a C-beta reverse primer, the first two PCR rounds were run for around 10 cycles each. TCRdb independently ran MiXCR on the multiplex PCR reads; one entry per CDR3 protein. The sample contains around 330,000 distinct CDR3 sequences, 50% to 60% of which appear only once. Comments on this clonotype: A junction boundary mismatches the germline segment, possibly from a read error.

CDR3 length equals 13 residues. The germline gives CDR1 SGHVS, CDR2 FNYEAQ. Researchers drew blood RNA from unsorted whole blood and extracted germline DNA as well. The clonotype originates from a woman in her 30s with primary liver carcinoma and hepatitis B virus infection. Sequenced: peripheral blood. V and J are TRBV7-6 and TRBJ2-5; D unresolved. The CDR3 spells CASSLNRAETQYF. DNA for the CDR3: TGTGCCAGCAGCTTGAACCGGGCCGAGACCCAATACTTC.